This section outlines one T cell receptor beta chain sequence together with its context. The antigen is unknown. The donors, all of them Caucasian adults, lived in Nashville, Tennessee. The data were taken from a study of shared clonotypes between healthy human individuals. Regarding the study as a whole: Unshared clonotypes carried lower generation probabilities than those common to all four donors.

Genomic DNA of each subset was evenly split across several immunoSEQ plates. The method was immunoSEQ multiplex PCR; TCRdb's version includes in-frame clones alone and lacks a portion of them. The table has 2,100,000 or so clones, roughly 95% seen once. From germline, CDR1 is PRHDT and CDR2 FYEKMQ (reference sequence). V lost 2 bases and J lost 0, with 10 bases in between. The CDR3 is 16 amino acids. This chain uses TRBV13 with TRBJ2-2; TRBD1 might be the D (6 bases). Sequencing input: naive CD4+ T cells sorted from blood. Indicated subset: CD45RA+ positively selected. This clonotype originated in a man younger than 35 in good health. CDR3 in DNA: TGTGCCAGCAGCTTAAGGGGGATCTCGAACACCGGGGAGCTGTTTTTT. Its protein product is CASSLRGISNTGELFF.